Described below is a single T cell receptor (beta chain) sequence and its context. Its specificity is unknown. Time point indicated: recipient sample about 28 days before transplant, after cytoreduction. Blood collection times were about day -28 and days 30, 100, 180 posttransplant. The data derive from a study of T cell clonotyping in hematopoietic cell transplantation. Study-level background: Recipient samples before transplant were obtained post-cytoreduction. Regarding the study as a whole: Pathologically expanded recipient clonotypes increased progressively from day 30 to day 180 as diversity fell.

TCRdb's copy holds only in-frame clones and misses some; the assay was immunoSEQ multiplex PCR. This table holds tens of thousands of clones, approximately 95% found once. Between the trimmed V and J ends, which lost 5 bases and 2 bases, there was a span of 17 bases. Per the germline V gene, CDR1 is SGHRS and CDR2 is YFSETQ. The CDR3 totals 15 residues. The chain recombines TRBV5-1 with TRBJ2-7; possibly TRBD2 for D (6 bases). The source material was peripheral blood mononuclear cells, sampled before stem cell transplant. This receptor was obtained from a woman aged 50 to 65 with acute myeloid leukemia. Some clones in this sample may be carry-over from other donors' samples. CDR3 in DNA: TGCGCCAGCAGTCATGACCAGCGGGCCACCTACGAGCAGTACTTC. Amino acid sequence: CASSHDQRATYEQYF.